A single sample is the source of the 29 T cell receptor beta chains below, sequenced in a study of PD-1 and CTLA-4 blockade in melanoma (dated by TCRdb to the early 2020s). The library was built by means of the immunoSEQ multiplex PCR assay. TCRdb retrieved this table from immuneACCESS and kept in-frame rearrangements only. Not all clones are present; in checked studies, unresolved V genes account for under half, and no reason is known for the remainder. Within this sample are 20,000 to 25,000 clones, with around 89% of them counted one time only. The ten largest account for around 7.6% of the sample. Specimen: CD8+ T cells from peripheral blood, collected before anti-PD-1 treatment. The source is a human donor with melanoma.

This chain connects TRBV30 to TRBJ2-7; D perhaps matches TRBD2 (7 bases). This CDR3 contains 14 residues. Trimming removed 0 bases at V and 4 bases at J, with 13 bases between. CDR1 and CDR2 (germline): GTSNPN, SVGIG (reference sequence). The CDR3 sequence is CAWSVPRGRYEQYF. The CDR3 coding sequence is TGTGCCTGGAGTGTACCGCGGGGGCGTTACGAGCAGTACTTC.

CDR3 nucleotides: TGTGCCAGCAGCCCCGTGGGGACAGCCTACGAGCAGTACTTC. It encodes CASSPVGTAYEQYF. V usage is TRBV7-9 and J usage is TRBJ2-7; TRBD1 agrees at 7 bases. Germline V gene sequence: CDR1 SEHNR, CDR2 FQNEAQ (reference sequence). The CDR3 runs to 14 residues. The junction had 6 bases not matched to a gene; V was cut back by 5 bases and J by 2 bases.

The table lists this clone with a few counts. The chain carries TRBV25-1 and TRBJ1-5; D is unclear. CDR3 length: 12 residues. The germline V and J ends were trimmed by 6 bases and 4 bases, with 7 bases remaining between them. The germline V gene encodes CDR1 MGHDK and CDR2 SYGVNS. This CDR3 reads CASSTYNQPQHF. In DNA, the CDR3 is TGTGCCAGCAGCACGTATAATCAGCCCCAGCATTTT.

In this sample, this clone turned up once. The CDR3 sequence: CASSEGAGEAFF. The CDR3 coding sequence is TGCGCCAGCAGTGAGGGGGCCGGTGAAGCTTTCTTT. This chain connects TRBV10-2 to TRBJ1-1; maybe TRBD1 (5 bases). V was clipped by 2 bases and J by 7 bases, with 8 bases between them. Germline V gives CDR1 WSHSY, CDR2 SAAADI. This CDR3 is 12 amino acids long.

V is TRBV12-3 or TRBV12-4 and J is TRBJ2-7, with 8 positions matching TRBD2. The CDR3 is made up of 12 amino acids. J was trimmed by 7 bases and V by 3 bases; bases with no gene match: 2. Here the CDR3 DNA reads TGTGCCAGCAGTTTCGGGAGGGGTGAGCAGTACTTC. Its protein is CASSFGRGEQYF.

The rearrangement uses TRBV30 and TRBJ2-7; 15 nucleotides align to TRBD2. The CDR3 is made up of 16 amino acids. Germline V gives CDR1 GTSNPN, CDR2 SVGIG (reference sequence). The junction had 3 bases not matched to a gene; V was cut back by 3 bases and J by 0 bases. The DNA of the CDR3 is TGTGCCTGGAGGGGACTAGCGGGGGGATTCTCCTACGAGCAGTACTTC. Encoded protein: CAWRGLAGGFSYEQYF.

The chain combines TRBV4-2 with TRBJ2-1; TRBD2 matches 10 bases. The CDR3 has 16 residues. The germline V gene has CDR1 LGHNA and CDR2 YNFKEQ. V was pared by 0 bases and J by 7 bases, with 6 bases of the junction left unmatched. The CDR3 sequence: CASSQEPSGGANEQFF. The CDR3 DNA follows: TGTGCCAGCAGCCAAGAACCCAGCGGGGGGGCTAATGAGCAGTTCTTC.

The chain couples TRBV9 to TRBJ2-2; 7 positions match TRBD2. V was pared by 3 bases and J by 3 bases, with 5 bases of the junction left unmatched. Germline loops: CDR1 SGDLS, CDR2 YYNGEE. CDR3 length: 15 amino acids. As DNA, the CDR3 is TGTGCCAGCAGCGGTAGCGGGCAGTACACCGGGGAGCTGTTTTTT. It encodes CASSGSGQYTGELFF.

J is TRBJ2-2 and V is TRBV24-1; D is unclear. V lost 2 bases to trimming and J lost 0 bases, with 3 bases between them. The CDR3 runs 14 residues. Germline values: CDR1 KGHDR, CDR2 SFDVKD. CDR3 in DNA: TGTGCCACCAGTGATTGGGCGAACACCGGGGAGCTGTTTTTT. Amino acids: CATSDWANTGELFF.

The chain uses TRBV4-2 and TRBJ1-1, with a weak D call TRBD1 (5 bases). This CDR3 comprises 15 residues. Germline loops: CDR1 LGHNA, CDR2 YNFKEQ. The germline V and J ends were trimmed by 1 base and 5 bases, with 14 bases remaining between them. Here the CDR3 reads CASSQASRGGTEAFF. DNA for the CDR3: TGTGCCAGCAGCCAAGCTTCGCGGGGCGGGACTGAAGCTTTCTTT.

The DNA for the CDR3 is TGTGCCAGCAGTTTGCCTCCGCGCACTGAAGCTTTCTTT. Translated, it gives CASSLPPRTEAFF. The genes are TRBV12-3 or TRBV12-4 and TRBJ1-1; D not resolved. The germline V and J ends were trimmed by 3 bases and 4 bases, with 9 bases remaining between them. CDR3 length: 13 amino acids.

This chain uses TRBV11-3 with TRBJ2-3, with 9 bases identical to TRBD2. The trim removed 0 bases at V and 3 bases at J, leaving 13 bases unmatched. CDR1 SGHNT and CDR2 YENEEA come from the germline V gene. The CDR3 consists of 19 residues. CDR3 protein: CASSLDLGGGAGWTDTQYF. CDR3 nucleotide sequence: TGTGCCAGCAGCTTAGATCTGGGCGGGGGGGCCGGTTGGACAGATACGCAGTATTTT.

This chain uses TRBV20-1 with TRBJ1-1; 8 bases fit TRBD1. V lost 6 bases to trimming and J lost 11 bases; unmatched junction nucleotides: 8. The germline V gene encodes CDR1 DFQATT and CDR2 SNEGSKA (reference sequence). The CDR3 has 11 amino acids. As DNA, the CDR3 is TGCAGTGCCATATGGACAGGGTCGGCTTTCTTT. Translating gives CSAIWTGSAFF.

The chain links TRBV13 to TRBJ2-7, with a weak D call TRBD1 (5 bases). The CDR3 extends over 14 amino acids. Deletions cut 5 bases from V and 2 bases from J, with 13 bases between. CDR1 is PRHDT and CDR2 is FYEKMQ in the germline V gene (reference sequence). The DNA of the CDR3 is TGTGCCAGCAGCCCCATGGGCAGGGCCTACGAGCAGTACTTC. Protein sequence: CASSPMGRAYEQYF.

This clone was found once. This chain connects TRBV28 to TRBJ2-7; 11 nucleotides match TRBD1. The CDR3 covers 15 residues. After removal of 5 bases from V and 5 bases from J, the junction contained 8 bases not matched to a gene. Per germline, CDR1 MDHEN and CDR2 SYDVKM. CDR3 sequence: CASSPGTGGYDEQYF. The CDR3 region has the DNA TGTGCCAGCAGTCCGGGGACAGGGGGTTATGACGAGCAGTACTTC. The full variable domain, rest sourced from reference TRBV28 and TRBJ2-7, is DVKVTQSSRYLVKRTGEKVFLECVQDMDHENMFWYRQDPGLGLRLIYFSYDVKMKEKGDIPEGYSVSREKKERFSLILESASTNQTSMYLCASSPGTGGYDEQYFGPGTRLTVT.

This chain joins TRBV3-1 (or the pseudogene TRBV3-2) and TRBJ1-6; D uncertain. This CDR3 has 15 residues. V lost 1 base to trimming and J lost 4 bases, with 8 bases between them. Germline V CDR1 and CDR2: LGHDT, YNNKEL (reference sequence). CDR3 region: CASSQGETYNSPLHF. CDR3 nucleotide sequence: TGTGCCAGCAGCCAAGGAGAGACGTATAATTCACCCCTCCACTTT.

The chain is built from TRBV6-6 and TRBJ2-2; D is possibly TRBD2 (6 bases). The CDR3 has 15 residues. V was shortened by 1 base and J by 5 bases, with 11 bases between the two germline ends. Germline V gene sequence: CDR1 MNHNY, CDR2 SVGAGI (reference sequence). The CDR3: CASSYFGGGTGELFF. CDR3 nucleotides: TGTGCCAGCAGTTACTTCGGGGGTGGGACCGGGGAGCTGTTTTTT.

This clone was counted a single time. V and J are TRBV5-6 and TRBJ1-1, with 10 bases fitting TRBD1. The CDR3 contains 15 residues. The J segment lost 4 bases and the V segment lost 4 bases, leaving 7 bases of the junction unmatched. Germline V gene lookup returns CDR1 SGHDT and CDR2 YYEEEE. DNA of the CDR3: TGTGCCAGCAGCGAAGACAGGGGGCCCGGCACTGAAGCTTTCTTT. As protein: CASSEDRGPGTEAFF.

This clone showed up just once. For the CDR3, the DNA is TGTGCCAGCAGCTTAGGGGGGGAAATCCGGGCCGCGGTTTTCTTC. It codes for CASSLGGEIRAAVFF. The genes are TRBV7-9 and TRBJ2-1, with D tentatively TRBD2 (6 bases). CDR3 length equals 15 residues. V was clipped by 1 base and J by 16 bases, with 23 bases between them. Germline V gene data show CDR1 as SEHNR and CDR2 as FQNEAQ (reference sequence).

The V and J genes are TRBV10-3 and TRBJ1-1; 7 bases agree with TRBD1. The germline V gene has CDR1 ENHRY and CDR2 SYGVKD. J was trimmed by 3 bases and V by 2 bases; bases with no gene match: 9. The length of the CDR3 is 16 residues. The CDR3 spells CAISEPKTGWDTEAFF. The DNA for the CDR3 is TGTGCCATCAGTGAGCCTAAGACAGGGTGGGACACTGAAGCTTTCTTT.

This chain connects TRBV27 to TRBJ2-7, with 12 bases that match TRBD1. Germline CDR1 is MNHEY and CDR2 is SMNVEV (reference sequence). V was pared by 4 bases and J by 5 bases, with 6 bases of the junction left unmatched. CDR3 length equals 15 residues. The CDR3 DNA sequence: TGTGCCAGCAGTTCTCCCGGGACAGGGGGCGACGAGCAGTACTTC. Protein: CASSSPGTGGDEQYF.

The chain has TRBV6-5 and TRBJ1-4; D gene ambiguous. The V gene lost 0 bases and the J gene lost 5 bases, with 13 bases spanning the gap. This CDR3 is 16 amino acids long. Germline CDR1 is MNHEY and CDR2 is SVGAGI. DNA of the CDR3: TGTGCCAGCAGTTACTCGAATCCGGGATTAAATGAAAAACTGTTTTTT. It translates to CASSYSNPGLNEKLFF.

This chain uses TRBV19 with TRBJ1-1; D is unresolved. This CDR3 spans 14 amino acids. Germline lookup yields CDR1 LNHDA and CDR2 SQIVND (reference sequence). Trimming removed 2 bases at V and 2 bases at J, with 9 bases between. In nucleotides, the CDR3 is TGTGCCAGTAGTATAAAGGATTCTAACACTGAAGCTTTCTTT. Translated, it gives CASSIKDSNTEAFF.

The genes are TRBV28 and TRBJ1-1; D is unresolved. Deletions cut 5 bases from V and 1 base from J, with 14 bases between. CDR1 is MDHEN and CDR2 is SYDVKM in the germline V gene. The CDR3 is made up of 15 amino acids. CDR3 residues: CASSPHLDGNTEAFF. The CDR3 region has the DNA TGTGCCAGCAGTCCCCACCTTGACGGGAACACTGAAGCTTTCTTT.

The chain couples TRBV5-6 to TRBJ2-7, with 7 bases fitting TRBD1. The V segment lost 0 bases and the J segment 2 bases; nucleotides outside the gene matches: 2. The CDR3 consists of 14 residues. CDR1 and CDR2 from the germline V gene are SGHDT and YYEEEE. The CDR3 sequence: CASSLGDSPYEQYF. CDR3 sequence (DNA): TGTGCCAGCAGCTTGGGGGACAGTCCCTACGAGCAGTACTTC.

This rearrangement joins TRBV27 to TRBJ1-2; D is undetermined. The CDR3 totals 13 residues. V lost 3 bases, J lost 6 bases, and 11 bases lay in between. Germline V gene lookup returns CDR1 MNHEY and CDR2 SMNVEV (reference sequence). The CDR3, as DNA: TGTGCCAGCAGTTTGTCCGTGGTGCATGGCTACACCTTC. Its translation: CASSLSVVHGYTF.

J is TRBJ1-3 and V is TRBV9; D unresolved. CDR3 size: 15 residues. V was shortened by 5 bases and J by 0 bases, with 12 bases between the two germline ends. Germline values: CDR1 SGDLS, CDR2 YYNGEE. The CDR3 region is CASSLAANSGNTIYF. The DNA of the CDR3 is TGTGCCAGCAGTCTAGCGGCCAACTCTGGAAACACCATATATTTT.

The CDR3 region has the DNA TGTGCCATCACCCCAGCGGGGGGGCCGGACGAGCAGTACTTC. It encodes CAITPAGGPDEQYF. The chain couples TRBV10-3 to TRBJ2-7; 10 bases match TRBD2. The V segment lost 7 bases and the J segment 5 bases; nucleotides outside the gene matches: 8. CDR3 length equals 14 residues. The germline CDR1 and CDR2 sequences are ENHRY and SYGVKD.

This clone showed up just a few times. V usage is TRBV19 and J usage is TRBJ2-7; 11 bases line up with TRBD1. Per the germline V gene, CDR1 is LNHDA and CDR2 is SQIVND (reference sequence). The V gene end was trimmed by 3 bases and the J gene end by 3 bases; junction bases not matched to a gene: 1. This CDR3 region has 14 residues. Here the CDR3 reads CASSMGTGGYEQYF. In DNA, the CDR3 is TGTGCCAGTAGTATGGGGACAGGGGGCTACGAGCAGTACTTC.